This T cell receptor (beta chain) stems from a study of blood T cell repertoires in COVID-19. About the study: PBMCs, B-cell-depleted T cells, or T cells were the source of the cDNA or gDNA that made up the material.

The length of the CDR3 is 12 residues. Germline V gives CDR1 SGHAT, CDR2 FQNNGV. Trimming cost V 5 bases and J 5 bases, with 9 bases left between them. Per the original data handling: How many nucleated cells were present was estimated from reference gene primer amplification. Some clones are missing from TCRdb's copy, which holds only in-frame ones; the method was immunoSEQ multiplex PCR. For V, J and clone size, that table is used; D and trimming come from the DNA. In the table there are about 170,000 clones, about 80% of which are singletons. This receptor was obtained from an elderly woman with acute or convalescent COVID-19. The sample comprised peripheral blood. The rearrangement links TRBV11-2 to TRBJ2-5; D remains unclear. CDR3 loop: CASSPSGETQYF. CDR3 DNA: TGTGCCAGCAGCCCTTCCGGGGAGACCCAGTACTTC.